The 11 T cell receptor beta chains reported below all come from one sample, sequenced in a study of T cell repertoires in cytomegalovirus infection. TCRdb reanalysed the reads using MiXCR and keeps one entry per CDR3 protein. Of roughly 920,000 distinct CDR3 sequences in the sample, roughly 31% were seen once. No cognate antigen is known for these TCRs. Sequenced here: cultured CD8+ T cells from PBMCs, sampled from culture after CMV antigen stimulation. Receptors were obtained from a human donor in good health (CMV status not recorded). Some clones in this sample may be carry-over from other donors' samples.

This clonotype has just a few counts. The chain couples TRBV12-3 or TRBV12-4 to TRBJ2-2, with D tentatively TRBD1 (5 bases). V shed 5 bases and J shed 1 base, with 20 bases lying between them. The CDR3 loop spans 18 amino acids. The chain's CDR3 is CASSPNPTGTGNTGELFF. The CDR3 bases are TGTGCCAGCAGTCCCAACCCAACAGGAACGGGGAACACCGGGGAGCTGTTTTTT.

This clonotype appeared a single time. CDR3 nucleotide sequence: TGTGCCATCAGGGTGGCCGGGACTAGCGGGGACTACGAGCAGTACTTC. The encoded protein is CAIRVAGTSGDYEQYF. The V and J genes are TRBV10-3 and TRBJ2-7; 13 bases line up with TRBD2. V gave up 6 bases and J gave up 3 bases; unmatched junction bases: 8. The CDR3 loop spans 16 amino acids. CDR1 is ENHRY and CDR2 is SYGVKD in the germline V gene.

The chain employs TRBV27 and TRBJ2-2; TRBD1 is a possible D gene (6 bases). V lost 5 bases, J lost 0 bases, and 13 bases lay in between. Germline V CDR1 and CDR2: MNHEY, SMNVEV (reference sequence). The CDR3 runs to 16 residues. CDR3 sequence: CASSQTGTPNTGELFF. As DNA, the CDR3 is TGTGCCAGCAGTCAGACCGGGACACCGAACACCGGGGAGCTGTTTTTT.

This clonotype was detected only a few times. The CDR3 sequence is CASSPRSGGAGLTF. The CDR3 region has the DNA TGTGCCAGCAGCCCAAGGTCCGGGGGCGCGGGCCTCACCTTC. The rearrangement joins TRBV14 to TRBJ1-2; possibly TRBD1 for D (6 bases). V was shortened by 4 bases and J by 13 bases, with 22 bases between the two germline ends. Germline CDR1 reads SGHDN; CDR2 reads FVKESK. This CDR3 is built from 14 residues.

This clonotype was found once. The gene calls are TRBV4-3 and TRBJ2-1; D not resolved. Germline-derived CDR1 and CDR2 are LGHNA and YSLEER. V was pared by 4 bases and J by 8 bases, with 15 bases between. This CDR3 comprises 14 residues. CDR3: CASSPAWGWDEQFF. The DNA for the CDR3 is TGCGCCAGCAGCCCGGCATGGGGTTGGGATGAGCAGTTCTTC.

This clonotype has only a few counts. The rearrangement links TRBV7-6 to TRBJ1-2, with D possibly TRBD1 on 6 matching bases. The V gene's germline CDR1 is SGHVS and CDR2 FNYEAQ. The length of the CDR3 is 13 residues. V was pared by 0 bases and J by 11 bases, with 13 bases between. CDR3 sequence: CASSLAGTTIYTF. DNA for the CDR3: TGTGCCAGCAGCTTAGCGGGGACAACCATTTACACCTTC.

This clonotype was counted once. The chain recombines TRBV13 with TRBJ2-7; 7 bases are a match to TRBD1. Germline V lookup: CDR1 PRHDT, CDR2 FYEKMQ (reference sequence). V dropped 2 bases and J dropped 3; count of bases not matched to a gene: 7. The CDR3 runs to 15 residues. Here the CDR3 reads CASSLRQGFNYEQYV. CDR3 nucleotides: TGTGCCAGCAGCTTACGACAGGGTTTCAACTACGAGCAGTACGTC.

This clonotype was detected only a few times. This chain joins TRBV12-3 or TRBV12-4 and TRBJ1-2; maybe TRBD1 (6 bases). The CDR3 contains 14 residues. Trimming cost V 6 bases and J 6 bases, with 17 bases left between them. The chain's CDR3 is CASSGQLYGNGYTF. The CDR3 DNA reads TGTGCCAGCAGCGGACAGCTATATGGCAATGGCTACACCTTC.

The chain couples TRBV28 to TRBJ2-7, with TRBD1 as a possible D gene (5 bases). V dropped 4 bases and J dropped 5 bases, with 18 bases sitting between them. Germline V gives CDR1 MDHEN, CDR2 SYDVKM. CDR3 length: 15 amino acids. The CDR3: CASSSPWQGRNEQYV. The CDR3 coding sequence is TGTGCCAGCAGTTCCCCCTGGCAGGGTCGTAACGAGCAGTACGTC.

The V call is TRBV11-2, the J call TRBJ2-1, with D perhaps TRBD2 (5 bases). Germline CDR1 and CDR2: SGHAT and FQNNGV. Trimming shortened V by 1 base and J by 0 bases, and 13 bases separated the two germline ends. The CDR3 is 17 amino acids. The chain's CDR3 is CASSLGLTGSSYNEQFF. CDR3 nucleotide sequence: TGTGCCAGCAGCTTAGGCCTCACGGGGAGCTCCTACAATGAGCAGTTCTTC.

CDR3 sequence (DNA): TGTGCCAGCAGCGGGGATTACGAGCAGTACGTC. It yields the protein CASSGDYEQYV. The chain is built from TRBV2 and TRBJ2-7; TRBD2 is a possible D gene (5 bases). From germline, CDR1 is SNHLY and CDR2 FYNNEI. Trimming removed 6 bases from V and 4 bases from J, with 7 bases in between. This CDR3 comprises 11 residues.